These 29 T cell receptor beta chains were all obtained from the same sample, sequenced in a study of human T cells and chemical hapten exposure. TCRdb fed the RACE reads into MiXCR, producing one record per CDR3 protein. The table shows about 160,000 distinct CDR3 sequences, with around 30% occurring only once. Indicated time point: patch test 3, about 24 weeks after DPC sensitization. Described treatment: therapeutic diphenylcyclopropenone sensitization with weekly scalp DPC. Source: whole blood, taken in connection with sensitization to the hapten diphenylcyclopropenone (DPC). The receptors derive from a woman aged 18-29 years with alopecia areata. Some clones in this sample may be carry-over from other donors' samples.

This clonotype showed up just a few times. The V gene is TRBV4-3, the J gene TRBJ2-3; 10 bases are shared with TRBD2. CDR3 size: 15 residues. CDR1 and CDR2 (germline): LGHNA, YSLEER. V lost 2 bases, J lost 5 bases, and 4 bases stayed unmatched. CDR3 sequence (DNA): TGCGCCAGCAGCCAACTAGCGGGAGCCGGAGATACGCAGTATTTT. The encoded protein is CASSQLAGAGDTQYF.

The chain couples TRBV24-1 to TRBJ2-1, with TRBD1 matching 8 bases. Germline values: CDR1 KGHDR, CDR2 SFDVKD. The CDR3 sequence is 16 residues long. V lost 3 bases and J lost 8; bases outside the gene matches: 11. DNA of the CDR3: TGTGCCACCAGTGATCCCGACAGGGGCCGTAGCGATGAGCAGTTCTTC. Protein sequence: CATSDPDRGRSDEQFF.

The chain links TRBV29-1 to TRBJ1-2; D gene unclear. Germline CDR1 SQVTM, CDR2 ANQGSEA. V lost 7 bases, J lost 4 bases, and 16 bases lay in between. The CDR3 is 13 residues long. CDR3 sequence reads: CSAVLREGYGYTF. The CDR3 coding sequence is TGCAGCGCTGTACTAAGGGAGGGCTATGGCTACACCTTC.

The chain joins TRBV20-1 to TRBJ2-7, with D possibly being TRBD2 (7 bases). The CDR3 spans 16 residues. Trimming took off 0 bases at V and 3 bases at J, with 18 bases between the two ends. Per germline, CDR1 DFQATT and CDR2 SNEGSKA (reference sequence). DNA of the CDR3: TGCAGTGCTAGAGACCACGGGGCGGGGGCCGTCTACGAGCAGTACTTC. It specifies CSARDHGAGAVYEQYF.

V is TRBV4-3 and J is TRBJ2-5; D unresolved. There are 15 residues in the CDR3. CDR1 LGHNA and CDR2 YSLEER come from the germline V gene. The V gene lost 1 base and the J gene lost 4 bases, with 13 bases spanning the gap. The CDR3 DNA sequence: TGCGCCAGCAGCCAAGGGCCGGCGCAGGCAGAGACCCAGTACTTC. It specifies CASSQGPAQAETQYF.

This chain joins TRBV2 and TRBJ2-1; unclear D gene. Germline-derived CDR1 and CDR2 are SNHLY and FYNNEI. V shed 6 bases and J shed 0 bases, with 18 bases lying between them. There are 17 residues in the CDR3. CDR3 sequence reads: CASSHPSSVYSYNEQFF. CDR3 nucleotide sequence: TGTGCCAGCAGCCACCCGTCTTCCGTTTACTCCTACAATGAGCAGTTCTTC.

The chain combines TRBV6-5 with TRBJ2-7, with 7 bases that match TRBD2. Germline trimming cut 6 bases from V and 2 bases from J; bases unmatched to any gene: 10. The CDR3 is 15 residues long. Germline V gene data show CDR1 as MNHEY and CDR2 as SVGAGI. This chain's CDR3 is CASSEWGGGTYEQYF. For the CDR3, the DNA is TGTGCCAGCAGCGAGTGGGGGGGGGGGACCTACGAGCAGTACTTC.

The V and J genes are TRBV12-3 or TRBV12-4 and TRBJ2-7; D uncertain. This CDR3 is built from 14 residues. Trimming shortened V by 1 base and J by 5 bases, and 12 bases separated the two germline ends. The CDR3 is CASSLGGVRNEQYF. DNA for the CDR3: TGTGCCAGCAGTTTAGGGGGTGTTCGAAACGAGCAGTACTTC.

The V gene is TRBV29-1, the J gene TRBJ2-5; D unclear. Trimming took off 8 bases at V and 1 base at J, with 17 bases between the two ends. Germline V gene data show CDR1 as SQVTM and CDR2 as ANQGSEA. The CDR3 contains 14 residues. The CDR3 nucleotides are TGCAGCATATCACCCACCGGCCTCCAAGAGACCCAGTACTTC. It translates to CSISPTGLQETQYF. The complete variable domain, with remaining parts taken from reference TRBV29-1 and TRBJ2-5, reads SAVISQKPSRDICQRGTSLTIQCQVDSQVTMMFWYRQQPGQSLTLIATANQGSEATYESGFVIDKFPISRPNLTFSTLTVSNMSPEDSSIYLCSISPTGLQETQYFGPGTRLLVL.

The chain employs TRBV6-6 and TRBJ1-1; no definite D call. V shed 2 bases and J shed 6 bases, with 7 bases lying between them. The germline V gene encodes CDR1 MNHNY and CDR2 SVGAGI (reference sequence). This CDR3 contains 12 residues. CDR3 sequence (DNA): TGTGCCAGCAGTTACAACGACCCTGAAGCTTTCTTT. Residues: CASSYNDPEAFF.

V gene TRBV29-1 combines with J gene TRBJ2-1; D remains unclear. The CDR3 covers 13 residues. Trimming pared 3 bases from V and 6 bases from J, leaving 12 bases between. The germline CDR1 and CDR2 sequences are SQVTM and ANQGSEA. This chain's CDR3 is CSVDQTQLNEQFF. CDR3 DNA: TGCAGCGTTGACCAGACCCAACTCAATGAGCAGTTCTTC.

This clonotype turned up a few times. J is TRBJ2-5 and V is TRBV18, with D maybe TRBD2 (5 bases). V was shortened by 2 bases and J by 1 base, with 8 bases between the two germline ends. Germline V lookup: CDR1 KGHSH, CDR2 LQKENI. The CDR3 sequence is 14 residues long. CDR3 residues: CASSPSEGQETQYF. The CDR3 DNA follows: TGTGCCAGCTCACCATCTGAGGGCCAAGAGACCCAGTACTTC.

Only a few counts were recorded for this clonotype. This rearrangement joins TRBV7-9 to TRBJ1-2; tentative D call: TRBD1 (6 bases). Germline V CDR1 and CDR2: SEHNR, FQNEAQ (reference sequence). This CDR3 region has 14 residues. Trimming left V 1 base short and J 6 bases short, with 12 bases between. The CDR3 reads CASSLVLDRDGYTF. The CDR3 DNA reads TGTGCCAGCAGCTTAGTCCTGGACAGAGATGGCTACACCTTC. The complete variable domain, with remaining parts taken from reference TRBV7-9 and TRBJ1-2, reads DTGVSQNPRHKITKRGQNVTFRCDPISEHNRLYWYRQTLGQGPEFLTYFQNEAQLEKSRLLSDRFSAERPKGSFSTLEIQRTEQGDSAMYLCASSLVLDRDGYTFGSGTRLTVV.

This chain connects TRBV4-2 to TRBJ2-1, with 7 bases aligning to TRBD2. The germline CDR1 and CDR2 sequences are LGHNA and YNFKEQ. With V trimmed by 4 bases and J by 3 bases, 6 bases remained unmatched. The CDR3 is 15 amino acids. The CDR3 spells CASSLQRDVYNEQFF. For the CDR3, the DNA is TGTGCCAGCAGCCTACAGCGGGATGTCTACAATGAGCAGTTCTTC.

This clonotype was detected only a few times. The CDR3 protein is CASSTRAEQFF. CDR3 bases: TGTGCCAGCAGTACCAGAGCGGAGCAGTTCTTC. The chain has TRBV25-1 and TRBJ2-1, with no clear D. CDR1 is MGHDK and CDR2 is SYGVNS in the germline V gene. There are 11 residues in the CDR3. V was pared by 5 bases and J by 10 bases, with 9 bases between.

The CDR3 DNA reads as TGTGCCAGCAGCACCCGTAGCGGGATCGGAGCAGATACGCAGTATTTT. Protein product: CASSTRSGIGADTQYF. The chain carries TRBV9 and TRBJ2-3, with 8 bases lining up with TRBD2. J lost 4 bases, V lost 4 bases, and 11 bases had no gene match. This CDR3 region has 16 residues. Germline CDR1 reads SGDLS; CDR2 reads YYNGEE. Looking up the rest from reference TRBV9 and TRBJ2-3 gives the full variable domain: DSGVTQTPKHLITATGQRVTLRCSPRSGDLSVYWYQQSLDQGLQFLIQYYNGEERAKGNILERFSAQQFPDLHSELNLSSLELGDSALYFCASSTRSGIGADTQYFGPGTRLTVL.

The J gene is TRBJ2-7, the V gene TRBV29-1; D may be TRBD2 (6 bases). CDR1 is SQVTM, CDR2 ANQGSEA, per germline. Between the trimmed V and J ends, which lost 5 bases and 4 bases, there was a span of 9 bases. This CDR3 contains 11 residues. The CDR3 reads CSVHGGYEQYF. For the CDR3, the DNA is TGCAGCGTTCATGGGGGGTACGAGCAGTACTTC.

A single count supports this clonotype. The chain combines TRBV20-1 with TRBJ2-3; 9 bases are a match to TRBD2. The CDR3 is 15 amino acids. The germline CDR1 and CDR2 sequences are DFQATT and SNEGSKA (reference sequence). J was trimmed by 4 bases and V by 2 bases; bases with no gene match: 7. CDR3 in amino acids: CSARRLAGVSDTQYF. DNA for the CDR3: TGCAGTGCTAGAAGGTTAGCGGGAGTTTCAGATACGCAGTATTTT.

The chain has TRBV20-1 and TRBJ2-1; D call uncertain. The CDR3 extends over 15 amino acids. Trimming removed 4 bases from V and 0 bases from J, with 13 bases in between. Germline V gene lookup returns CDR1 DFQATT and CDR2 SNEGSKA (reference sequence). The CDR3 spells CSATDSSYSYNEQFF. CDR3 coding DNA: TGCAGTGCTACAGATTCTTCTTACTCCTACAATGAGCAGTTCTTC.

The chain couples TRBV2 to TRBJ2-3; maybe TRBD1 (6 bases). The CDR3 runs to 15 residues. V was clipped by 1 base and J by 2 bases, with 10 bases between them. The germline gives CDR1 SNHLY, CDR2 FYNNEI. Here the CDR3 reads CASSEEQGSTDTQYF. The CDR3 DNA sequence: TGTGCCAGCAGTGAAGAACAGGGTTCCACAGATACGCAGTATTTT.

This clonotype occurred a few times. This chain uses TRBV20-1 with TRBJ2-7; TRBD2 aligns across 7 bases. V was pared by 6 bases and J by 2 bases, with 7 bases of the junction left unmatched. The CDR3 sequence is 13 residues long. Germline CDR1 is DFQATT and CDR2 is SNEGSKA (reference sequence). CDR3 bases: TGCAGTGCCTCAAGCGGGGATACCTACGAGCAGTACTTC. Translating it yields CSASSGDTYEQYF.

This chain uses TRBV5-1 with TRBJ2-3, with TRBD1 matching over 7 bases. The length of the CDR3 is 15 residues. After removal of 4 bases from V and 4 bases from J, the junction contained 9 bases not matched to a gene. Germline CDR1 is SGHRS and CDR2 is YFSETQ. The CDR3: CASSPDRAPPDTQYF. The CDR3 DNA reads TGCGCCAGCAGCCCCGACAGGGCCCCACCAGATACGCAGTATTTT.

This clonotype was observed a handful of times. The V gene is TRBV7-2, the J gene TRBJ2-5, with 10 bases aligning to TRBD1. Trimming cost V 3 bases and J 5 bases; bases outside gene matches: 9. CDR3 length: 16 amino acids. CDR1 is SGHTA, CDR2 FQGNSA, per germline. The CDR3 loop is CASSLGPGQGTETQYF. The CDR3 DNA reads TGTGCCAGCAGCTTGGGGCCGGGACAGGGGACGGAGACCCAGTACTTC.

CDR3 nucleotide sequence: TGCAGTGCCTTGCCCCTGTTGGGGGTGGCAGATACGCAGTATTTT. Its translation is CSALPLLGVADTQYF. V gene TRBV20-1 combines with J gene TRBJ2-3; D may match TRBD1 or TRBD2 (5 bases each). V lost 6 bases to trimming and J lost 4 bases, with 20 bases between them. CDR3 size: 15 residues. Germline V gene sequence: CDR1 DFQATT, CDR2 SNEGSKA (reference sequence).

Only a few counts were recorded for this clonotype. The chain uses TRBV21-1 and TRBJ2-2. TRBV21-1 is described as a pseudogene. This CDR3 spans 16 amino acids. The CDR3: CASSKAKRANTGELFF. In nucleotides, the CDR3 is TGTGCCAGCAGCAAAGCTAAAAGGGCGAACACCGGGGAGCTGTTTTTT.

On this clonotype: Relative to the germline gene, one junction end is altered; a read error may explain this. V gene TRBV24-1 combines with J gene TRBJ1-6; TRBD1 might be the D (5 bases). The CDR3 is made up of 14 amino acids. CDR1 and CDR2 (germline): KGHDR, SFDVKD. The CDR3 coding sequence is TGTGTCACCAGTTCGACAGAAAGTAGTTCACCCCTCCACTTT. Translation gives CVTSSTESSSPLHF.

This clonotype was recorded a few times. V and J are TRBV6-5 and TRBJ2-3, with 13 nucleotides matching TRBD2. V shed 8 bases, J shed 6 bases, and the junction held 2 bases outside the gene matches. Per the germline V gene, CDR1 is MNHEY and CDR2 is SVGAGI. The CDR3 sequence is 13 residues long. The CDR3 loop reads CASGLAGVDTQYF. CDR3 in DNA: TGTGCCAGCGGACTAGCGGGAGTGGATACGCAGTATTTT.

This clonotype was found many times. The chain links TRBV12-3 or TRBV12-4 to TRBJ2-1; D not resolved. The length of the CDR3 is 15 residues. Deletions cut 4 bases from V and 6 bases from J, with 16 bases between. The CDR3 region has the DNA TGTGCCAGCAGTTCCTCCAATGACTTTTCCAATGAGCAGTTCTTC. This codes for CASSSSNDFSNEQFF.

The CDR3 nucleotides read TGCGCCAGCAGCTTGACAGGGATTAGCAATCAGCCCCAGCATTTT. Translated: CASSLTGISNQPQHF. The rearrangement joins TRBV5-1 to TRBJ1-5, with D tentatively TRBD1 (6 bases). V lost 1 base to trimming and J lost 0 bases, with 8 bases between them. Germline V lookup: CDR1 SGHRS, CDR2 YFSETQ. The CDR3 extends over 15 amino acids.